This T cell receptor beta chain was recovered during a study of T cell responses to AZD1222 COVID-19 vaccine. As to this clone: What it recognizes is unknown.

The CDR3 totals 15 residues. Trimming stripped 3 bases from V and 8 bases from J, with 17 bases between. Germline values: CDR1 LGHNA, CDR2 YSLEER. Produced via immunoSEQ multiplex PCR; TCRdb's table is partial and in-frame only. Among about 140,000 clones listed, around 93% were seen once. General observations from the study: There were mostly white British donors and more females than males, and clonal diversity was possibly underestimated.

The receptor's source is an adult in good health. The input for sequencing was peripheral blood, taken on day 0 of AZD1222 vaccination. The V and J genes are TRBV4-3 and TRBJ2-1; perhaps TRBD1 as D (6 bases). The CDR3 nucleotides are TGCGCCAGCAGCCAGGAGCCCAGGGGTGGCGATGAGCAGTTCTTC. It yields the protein CASSQEPRGGDEQFF.